This TCR beta chain stems from a study of T cells in Graves' hyperthyroidism and ophthalmopathy. It was RNA transcripts that yielded the amplified TCR beta CDR3 regions. A set of HTBI primers served as the primers for a first-round RT-PCR of the TCR CDR3. One entry per CDR3 protein results from TCRdb running MiXCR on the multiplex PCR reads. The profile shows fewer than 450,000 distinct CDR3 sequences, roughly 15% of them singletons. CDR1 is SGDLS, CDR2 YYNGEE, per germline. The V gene lost 0 bases and the J gene lost 0 bases, with 10 bases spanning the gap. This CDR3 has 16 residues. Sequencing input: blood. The receptor was derived from a woman aged 55-70 years with Graves' ophthalmopathy. The chain combines TRBV9 with TRBJ1-3; no clear D. In nucleotides, the CDR3 is TGTGCCAGCAGCGTAGCTTTGGGTCTCTCTGGAAACACCATATATTTT. It encodes CASSVALGLSGNTIYF.